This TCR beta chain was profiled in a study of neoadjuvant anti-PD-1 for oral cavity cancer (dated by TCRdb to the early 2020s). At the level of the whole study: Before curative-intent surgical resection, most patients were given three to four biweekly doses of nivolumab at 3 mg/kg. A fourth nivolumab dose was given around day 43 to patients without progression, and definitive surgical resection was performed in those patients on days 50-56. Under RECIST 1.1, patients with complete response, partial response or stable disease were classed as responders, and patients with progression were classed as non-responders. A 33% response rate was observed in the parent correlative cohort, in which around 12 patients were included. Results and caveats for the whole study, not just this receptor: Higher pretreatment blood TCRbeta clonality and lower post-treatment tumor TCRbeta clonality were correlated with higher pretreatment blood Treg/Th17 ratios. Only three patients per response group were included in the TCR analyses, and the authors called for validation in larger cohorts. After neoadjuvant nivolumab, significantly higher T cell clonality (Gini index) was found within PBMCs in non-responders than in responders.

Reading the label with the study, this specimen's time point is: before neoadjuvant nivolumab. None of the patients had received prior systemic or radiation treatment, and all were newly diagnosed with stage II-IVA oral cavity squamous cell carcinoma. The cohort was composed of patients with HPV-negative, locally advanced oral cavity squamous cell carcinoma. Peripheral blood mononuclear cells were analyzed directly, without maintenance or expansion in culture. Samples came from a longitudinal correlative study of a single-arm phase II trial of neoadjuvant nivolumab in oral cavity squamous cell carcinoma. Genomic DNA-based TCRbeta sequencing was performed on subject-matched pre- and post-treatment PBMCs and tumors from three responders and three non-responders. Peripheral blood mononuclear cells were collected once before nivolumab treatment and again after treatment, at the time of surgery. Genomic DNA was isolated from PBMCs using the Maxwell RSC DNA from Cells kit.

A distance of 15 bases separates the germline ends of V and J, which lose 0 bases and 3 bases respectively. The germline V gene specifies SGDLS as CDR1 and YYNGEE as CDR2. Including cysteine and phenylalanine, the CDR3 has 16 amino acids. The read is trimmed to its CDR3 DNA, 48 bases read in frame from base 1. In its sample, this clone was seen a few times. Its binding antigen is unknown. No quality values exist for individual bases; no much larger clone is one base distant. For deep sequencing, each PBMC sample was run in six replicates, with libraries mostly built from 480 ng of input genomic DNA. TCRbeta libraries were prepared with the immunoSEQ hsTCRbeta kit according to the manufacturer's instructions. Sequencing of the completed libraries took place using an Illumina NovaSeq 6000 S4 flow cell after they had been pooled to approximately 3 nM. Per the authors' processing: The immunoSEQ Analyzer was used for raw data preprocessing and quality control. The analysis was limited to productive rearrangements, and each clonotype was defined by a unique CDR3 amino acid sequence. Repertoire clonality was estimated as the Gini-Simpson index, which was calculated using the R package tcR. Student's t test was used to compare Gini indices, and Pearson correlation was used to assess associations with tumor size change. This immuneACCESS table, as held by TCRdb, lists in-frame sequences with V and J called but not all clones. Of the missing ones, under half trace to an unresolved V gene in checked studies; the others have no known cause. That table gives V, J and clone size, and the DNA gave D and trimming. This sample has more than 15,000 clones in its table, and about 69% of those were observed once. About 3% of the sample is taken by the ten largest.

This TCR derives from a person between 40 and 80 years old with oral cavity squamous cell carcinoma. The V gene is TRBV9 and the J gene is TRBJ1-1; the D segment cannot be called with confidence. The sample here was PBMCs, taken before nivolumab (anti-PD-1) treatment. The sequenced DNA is TGTGCCAGCAGCGTAGGTGGAGGACGGGGTCACACTGAAGCTTTCTTT. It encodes CASSVGGGRGHTEAFF.